This T cell receptor beta chain was observed in a study of blood T cell repertoires in COVID-19. Whole-study context: From the United States, Italy and Spain came samples of acute and convalescent COVID-19. Sources were T cells, B-cell-depleted T cells, or PBMCs; the material itself was cDNA or gDNA.

Germline V gene data show CDR1 as GTSNPN and CDR2 as SVGIG (reference sequence). Trimming at V came to 3 bases and at J to 3 bases, leaving 11 bases not matched to a gene. This CDR3 contains 16 residues. Per the study methods: Estimated nucleated cell counts came from reference gene primer amplification. TCRdb's table, derived via immunoSEQ multiplex PCR, lists solely in-frame clones and lacks some. D and trimming were read from the DNA, whereas the V and J calls and clone size are those reported in that table. Of 110,000 to 150,000 clones listed, about 70% are singletons. This receptor was obtained from a man of 80 years or more with acute or convalescent COVID-19. Sequences were obtained from peripheral blood. This chain links TRBV30 with TRBJ2-7; 10 bases are a match to TRBD1. The CDR3 loop is CAWSRFRDRGLYEQYF. The CDR3 DNA follows: TGTGCCTGGAGCCGATTCCGGGACAGGGGTCTCTACGAGCAGTACTTC.